The rows below give T cell receptor beta chains drawn from one sample of a study of cytomegalovirus exposure and HLA in healthy donors. The assay was immunoSEQ multiplex PCR, and TCRdb's table has in-frame clones only and misses some. Found here are some 220,000 clones, approximately 84% of them singletons; the top ten hold about 0.25%. Sequencing was carried out using PBMCs. The receptor source for this set is a girl aged 2-10 years in good health and CMV-seronegative. Each CDR3 is given with its conserved first and last residue. The order of the fields is V gene, J gene, CDR3 length, D gene, clone size, CDR3 DNA, CDR3 protein. D genes are given only for firm matches. Rows give clone size only sometimes, using once, few, many, or a class for an expanded clone.

TRBV5-1,TRBJ2-7,23,TRBD1,.,TGCGCCAGCAGCCATTCCACTCACTCAAAGGGACAGGGAACCTTCCGGGGAGGACACGAGCAGTACTTC,CASSHSTHSKGQGTFRGGHEQYF
TRBV30,TRBJ2-1,16,TRBD2,.,TGTGCCTGGAGTTGGGCGGGGGGCAGCTCCTACAATGAGCAGTTCTTC,CAWSWAGGSSYNEQFF
TRBV27,TRBJ2-1,12,.,few,TGTGCCACCCTGGGAGCCGACAATGAGCAGTTCTTC,CATLGADNEQFF
TRBV5-4,TRBJ2-4,19,.,.,TGTGCCAGCAGCCCCGGGAGTAGCACCCGAACGTTTGCCAAAAACATTCAGTACTTC,CASSPGSSTRTFAKNIQYF
TRBV11-2,TRBJ1-1,14,.,few,TGTGCCAGCAGCCCAAAAAGAGGGAACACTGAAGCTTTCTTT,CASSPKRGNTEAFF
TRBV5-1,TRBJ2-7,14,TRBD2,.,TGCGCCAGCAGCTTGAACGTAGCGGGCTACGAGCAGTACTTC,CASSLNVAGYEQYF
TRBV5-1,TRBJ1-2,16,TRBD1,once,TGCGCCAGCAGCTTGGCCTCAGGACAGGGGGCTTATGGCTACACCTTC,CASSLASGQGAYGYTF
TRBV9,TRBJ2-3,16,TRBD2,.,TGTGCCAGCAGCGAGTCCCCGGCGGGAGGGCCAGATACGCAGTATTTT,CASSESPAGGPDTQYF
TRBV7-8,TRBJ2-5,12,.,.,TGTGCCAGCAGCCCGAAGCGAGCCAAGCAGTACTTC,CASSPKRAKQYF
TRBV30,TRBJ1-3,14,TRBD1,.,TGTGCCTGGAGTTACAGGGGGCTCGGAAACACCATATATTTT,CAWSYRGLGNTIYF
TRBV10-1,TRBJ2-7,16,TRBD1,few,TGCGCCAGCAGTGAGCCGGGACAGTTCCCCCCATACGAGCAGTACTTC,CASSEPGQFPPYEQYF
TRBV5-1,TRBJ2-3,15,TRBD2,.,TGCGCCAGCAGCTTGGTTCCAGCGGGGAGAGATACGCAGTATTTT,CASSLVPAGRDTQYF
TRBV5-4,TRBJ2-1,15,.,once,TGTGCCAGCAGCTTGGGCCCAAGCCCCTACAATGAGCAGTTCTTC,CASSLGPSPYNEQFF
TRBV25-1,TRBJ2-5,15,TRBD1,.,TGTGCCAGCAGATCCACAGGGGCCCTGGGGGAGACCCAGTACTTC,CASRSTGALGETQYF
TRBV11-2,TRBJ2-7,13,.,.,TGTGCCAGCAGAGACTGGGAGCGCTACGAGCAGTACTTC,CASRDWERYEQYF
TRBV11-2,TRBJ1-5,14,.,.,TGTGCCAGCAGCCAACAGGGAGGCAATCAGCCCCAGCATTTT,CASSQQGGNQPQHF
TRBV7-9,TRBJ2-7,12,.,.,TGTTCCAGCAGCTTAGGGGGAGGCGAGCAGTACTTC,CSSSLGGGEQYF
TRBV4-1,TRBJ2-1,13,TRBD1,.,TGCGCCAGCAGCCGGATACAGGGGAATGAGCAGTTCTTC,CASSRIQGNEQFF
TRBV7-9,TRBJ1-4,12,.,.,TGTGCCAGCAGCAAACAAGGGGGGGAACTGTTTTTT,CASSKQGGELFF
TRBV14,TRBJ1-5,14,TRBD1,.,TGTGCCAGCAGCCAAGCAGGGGGTAAACAGCCCCAGCATTTT,CASSQAGGKQPQHF
TRBV9,TRBJ2-1,15,TRBD2,.,TGTGCCAGCGGTGCCGGGACTAGCGGGAGGAATGAGCAGTTCTTC,CASGAGTSGRNEQFF
TRBV6-5,TRBJ2-1,16,TRBD2,.,TGTGCCAGCAGTTACTCACCCGGCGGGAGTAAGTGGGAGCAGTTCTTC,CASSYSPGGSKWEQFF
TRBV5-4,TRBJ2-2,14,.,.,TGTGCCAGCAGCCCGACAGCGAACACCGGGGAGCTGTTTTTT,CASSPTANTGELFF